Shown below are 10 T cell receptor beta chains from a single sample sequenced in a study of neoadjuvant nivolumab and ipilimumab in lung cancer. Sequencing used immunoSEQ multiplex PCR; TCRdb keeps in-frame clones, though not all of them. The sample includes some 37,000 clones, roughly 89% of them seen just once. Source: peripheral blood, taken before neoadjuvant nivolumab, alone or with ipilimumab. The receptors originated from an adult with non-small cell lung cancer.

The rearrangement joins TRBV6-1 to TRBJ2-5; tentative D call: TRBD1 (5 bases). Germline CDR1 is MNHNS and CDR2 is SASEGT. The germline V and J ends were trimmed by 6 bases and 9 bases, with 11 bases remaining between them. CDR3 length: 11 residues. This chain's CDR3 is CASRNSRAQYF. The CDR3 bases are TGTGCCAGCAGGAACTCCAGGGCCCAGTACTTC.

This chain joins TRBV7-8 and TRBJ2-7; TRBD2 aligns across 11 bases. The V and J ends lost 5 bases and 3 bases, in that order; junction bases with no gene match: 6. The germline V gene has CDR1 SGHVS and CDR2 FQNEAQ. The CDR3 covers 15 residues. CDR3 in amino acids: CASSPRLAGNYEQYF. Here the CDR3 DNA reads TGTGCCAGCAGCCCTCGACTAGCGGGAAACTACGAGCAGTACTTC.

The CDR3 coding sequence is TGTGCCAGCAGACGGACAGCCGAGACTGAAGCTTTCTTT. Translation gives CASRRTAETEAFF. The chain carries TRBV27 and TRBJ1-1, with D possibly TRBD1 on 6 matching bases. The V end was cut by 6 bases, the J end by 5 bases, with 13 bases between. CDR1 is MNHEY and CDR2 is SMNVEV in the germline V gene (reference sequence). The CDR3 totals 13 residues.

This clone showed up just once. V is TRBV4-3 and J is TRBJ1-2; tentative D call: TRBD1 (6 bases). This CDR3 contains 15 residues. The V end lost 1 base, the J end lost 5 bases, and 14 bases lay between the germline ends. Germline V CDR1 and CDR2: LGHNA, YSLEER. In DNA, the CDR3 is TGCGCCAGCAGCCAAGGTCTCGGCAGGGGTTATGGCTACACCTTC. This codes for CASSQGLGRGYGYTF.

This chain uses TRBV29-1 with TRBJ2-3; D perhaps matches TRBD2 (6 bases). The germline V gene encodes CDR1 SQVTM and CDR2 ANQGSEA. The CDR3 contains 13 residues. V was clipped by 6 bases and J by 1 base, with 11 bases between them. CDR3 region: CSVASAGTDTQYF. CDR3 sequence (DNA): TGCAGCGTGGCTAGCGCGGGCACAGATACGCAGTATTTT.

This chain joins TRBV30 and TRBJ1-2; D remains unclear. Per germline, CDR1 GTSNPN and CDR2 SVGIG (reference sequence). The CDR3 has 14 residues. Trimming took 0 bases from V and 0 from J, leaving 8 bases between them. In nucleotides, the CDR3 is TGTGCCTGGAGTGTAAGGAATGCTAACTATGGCTACACCTTC. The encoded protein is CAWSVRNANYGYTF.

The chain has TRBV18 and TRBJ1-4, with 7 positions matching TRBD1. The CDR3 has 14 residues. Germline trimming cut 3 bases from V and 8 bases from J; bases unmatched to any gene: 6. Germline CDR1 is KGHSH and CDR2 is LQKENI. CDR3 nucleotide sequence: TGTGCCAGCTCACCGCAGGGGGAAGGAGAAAAACTGTTTTTT. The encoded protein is CASSPQGEGEKLFF.

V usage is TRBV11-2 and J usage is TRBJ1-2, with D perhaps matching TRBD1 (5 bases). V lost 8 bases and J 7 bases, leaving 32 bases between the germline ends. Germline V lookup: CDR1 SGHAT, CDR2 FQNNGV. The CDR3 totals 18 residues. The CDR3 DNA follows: TGTGCCAGCGGCACCCTAAGGGATACAGGTCGGACGATTGTTGGCTACACCTTC. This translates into CASGTLRDTGRTIVGYTF. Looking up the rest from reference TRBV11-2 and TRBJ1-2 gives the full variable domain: EAGVAQSPRYKIIEKRQSVAFWCNPISGHATLYWYQQILGQGPKLLIQFQNNGVVDDSQLPKDRFSAERLKGVDSTLKIQPAKLEDSAVYLCASGTLRDTGRTIVGYTFGSGTRLTVV.

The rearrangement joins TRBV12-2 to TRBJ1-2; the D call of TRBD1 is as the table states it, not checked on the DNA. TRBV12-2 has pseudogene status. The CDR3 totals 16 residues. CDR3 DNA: TGTGCAAGTCGCCTAAAAAGGGACAGTTATCCCCATGGCTACACCTTC. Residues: CASRLKRDSYPHGYTF.

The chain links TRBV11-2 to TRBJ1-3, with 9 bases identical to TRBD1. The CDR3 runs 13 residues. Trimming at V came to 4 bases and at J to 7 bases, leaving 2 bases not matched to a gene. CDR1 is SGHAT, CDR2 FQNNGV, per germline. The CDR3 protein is CASSSGQGNTIYF. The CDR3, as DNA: TGTGCCAGCAGCTCAGGACAGGGGAACACCATATATTTT.